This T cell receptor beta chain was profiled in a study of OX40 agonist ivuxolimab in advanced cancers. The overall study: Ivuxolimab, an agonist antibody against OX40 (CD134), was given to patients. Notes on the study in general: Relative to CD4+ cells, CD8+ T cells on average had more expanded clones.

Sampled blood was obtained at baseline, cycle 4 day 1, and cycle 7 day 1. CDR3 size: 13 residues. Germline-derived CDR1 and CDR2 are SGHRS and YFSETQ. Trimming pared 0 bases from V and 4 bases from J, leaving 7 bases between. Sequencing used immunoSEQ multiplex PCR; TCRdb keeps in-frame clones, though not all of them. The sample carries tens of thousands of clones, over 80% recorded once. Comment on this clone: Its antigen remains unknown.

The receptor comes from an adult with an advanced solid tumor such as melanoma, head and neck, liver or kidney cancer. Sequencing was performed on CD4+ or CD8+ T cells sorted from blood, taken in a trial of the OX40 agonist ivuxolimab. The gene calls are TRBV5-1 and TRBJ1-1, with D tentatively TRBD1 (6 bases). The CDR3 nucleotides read TGCGCCAGCAGCTTGGTGGGGGCCACTGAAGCTTTCTTT. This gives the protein CASSLVGATEAFF.